This is a list of T cell receptor beta chains from one sample in a study of blood T cell repertoires in COVID-19. The assay was immunoSEQ multiplex PCR, and TCRdb's table has in-frame clones only and misses some. The sample includes 84,000 or so clones, 60% to 80% of them seen just once. Sequencing was done on a sample of peripheral blood. All receptors come from a man in his sixties with COVID-19, enrolled during active disease. CDR3s include the opening cysteine and the closing phenylalanine or tryptophan. A D gene is named only where the DNA matches it firmly. A row's size may be missing; if present it is once, few, many or a size class.

J gene	D gene	clone size	V gene	CDR3 DNA	CDR3 protein
TRBJ1-5	TRBD1	NA	TRBV2	TGTGCCAGCAGTGAGGACAGGGGTAGCAATCAGCCCCAGCATTTT	CASSEDRGSNQPQHF
TRBJ2-3	NA	NA	TRBV29-1	TGCAGCGTTAAACCCCCGGGAGATACGCAGTATTTT	CSVKPPGDTQYF
TRBJ2-4	TRBD2	NA	TRBV7-2	TGTGCCAGCAGCTTAATCGGGAGGGCATCCAAAAACATTCAGTACTTC	CASSLIGRASKNIQYF
TRBJ2-5	TRBD1	NA	TRBV5-4	TGTGCCAGCAGTATGGGACAGGAATTAAAAGAGACCCAGTACTTC	CASSMGQELKETQYF
TRBJ2-2	TRBD1	NA	TRBV11-2	TGTGCCAGCAGCTTAGGTGACAGGGCGGGCGGGGAGCTGTTTTTT	CASSLGDRAGGELFF
TRBJ1-3	NA	NA	TRBV5-6	TGTGCCTCCAACCCACTCGACAGTCCTGGAAACACCATATATTTT	CASNPLDSPGNTIYF
TRBJ2-1	TRBD1	NA	TRBV5-6	TGTGCCAGCAGCTTGAGGGACAGGGCGAACAATGAGCAGTTCTTC	CASSLRDRANNEQFF
TRBJ1-5	TRBD1	NA	TRBV4-2	TGTGCCAGCAGCCACTCCCAGGGGGCCGGTCAGCCCCAGCATTTT	CASSHSQGAGQPQHF
TRBJ2-1	NA	once	TRBV11-2	TGTGCCAGCAGCTTAGATTGGTCAGGGGAAAAAGGTTGGAATGAGCAGTTCTTC	CASSLDWSGEKGWNEQFF
TRBJ1-4	NA	NA	TRBV5-4	TGTGCCAGCAGCGCGTCCTCATCCGCAACTAATGAAAAACTGTTTTTT	CASSASSSATNEKLFF
TRBJ1-4	NA	NA	TRBV25-1	TGTGCCAGCAGTGAATACCGGGGGAATGAAAAACTGTTTTTT	CASSEYRGNEKLFF
TRBJ1-5	NA	NA	TRBV19	TGTGCCAGTAGTATAGAGGGGCAGCAACTTAATCAGCCCCAGCATTTT	CASSIEGQQLNQPQHF
TRBJ1-1	NA	NA	TRBV7-9	TGTGCCAGCAGCTTTGAAGTTAGGGGGACTGAAGCTTTCTTT	CASSFEVRGTEAFF
TRBJ1-1	TRBD1	NA	TRBV7-8	TGTGCCAGCAGCTTGACAGGGGGCACTGAAGCTTTCTTT	CASSLTGGTEAFF
TRBJ1-2	NA	NA	TRBV7-3	TGTGCCAGCAGCTTAACGGGGACACGGAATAACTATGGCTACACCTTC	CASSLTGTRNNYGYTF
TRBJ1-1	NA	few	TRBV12-3/TRBV12-4	TGTGCCAGCAGTCCCACCGACATCGGGGGGGATTTT	CASSPTDIGGDF
TRBJ2-2	TRBD2	many	TRBV9	TGTGCCAGCAGCGTTCCCTTGGGAGGGGAAGGACACCAGAACAACACCGGGGAGCTGTTTTTT	CASSVPLGGEGHQNNTGELFF
TRBJ1-2	NA	NA	TRBV15	TGTGCCACCAGCAGAGATCGGGTCGGGGGCTACACCTTC	CATSRDRVGGYTF
TRBJ2-5	NA	few	TRBV9	TGTGCCAGCAGCGTAGGGGGGGTCGGGGAGACCCAGTACTTC	CASSVGGVGETQYF
TRBJ2-3	NA	once	TRBV13	TGTGCCAGCAGCTTATCAGGGACAGATACGCAGTATTTT	CASSLSGTDTQYF
TRBJ2-1	NA	few	TRBV6-2/TRBV6-3	TGTGCCAGCAGTTCGCGCGGGTCGGGCTCCTACAATGAGCAGTTCTTC	CASSSRGSGSYNEQFF
TRBJ1-2	NA	NA	TRBV19	TGTGCCAGTAGTATGGGGCAGGGCTCCGGCTACACCTTC	CASSMGQGSGYTF
TRBJ2-1	TRBD2	NA	TRBV3-1/TRBV3-2	TGTGCCAGCAGCCAGACCTCTAGCGGGGGGAACAATGAGCAGTTCTTC	CASSQTSSGGNNEQFF
TRBJ2-3	NA	NA	TRBV9	TGTGCCAGCAGCCCGGACTCGAGTCGGGATACGCAGTATTTT	CASSPDSSRDTQYF
TRBJ2-2	TRBD1	NA	TRBV4-2	TGTGCCAGCAGCCAAGTGACAGGGGCGAGCACCGGGGAGCTGTTTTTT	CASSQVTGASTGELFF
TRBJ2-5	NA	many	TRBV5-4	TGTGCCAGCAGCTTGGCAGGGTCCGGAGAGACCCAGTACTTC	CASSLAGSGETQYF